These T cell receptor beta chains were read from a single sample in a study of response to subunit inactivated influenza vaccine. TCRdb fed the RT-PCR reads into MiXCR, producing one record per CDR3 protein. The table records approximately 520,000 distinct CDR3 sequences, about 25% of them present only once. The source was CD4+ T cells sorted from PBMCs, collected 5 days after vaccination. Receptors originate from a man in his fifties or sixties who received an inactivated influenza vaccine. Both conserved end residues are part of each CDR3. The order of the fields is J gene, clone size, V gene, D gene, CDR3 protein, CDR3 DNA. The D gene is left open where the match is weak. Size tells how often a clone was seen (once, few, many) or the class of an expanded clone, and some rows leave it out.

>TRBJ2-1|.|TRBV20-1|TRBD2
CSAPHLAGRGGRNEQFF
TGCAGTGCTCCGCATCTAGCGGGGAGAGGAGGTAGGAATGAGCAGTTCTTC
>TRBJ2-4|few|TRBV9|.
CASSGPGDRSSIQYF
TGTGCCAGCAGCGGGCCAGGGGATCGCTCCTCAATTCAGTACTTC
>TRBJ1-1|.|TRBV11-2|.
CASSLEGRVTEAFF
TGTGCCAGCAGCTTAGAAGGCAGGGTAACTGAAGCTTTCTTT
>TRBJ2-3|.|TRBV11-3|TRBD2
CASSLGDSGNTQYF
TGTGCCAGCAGCTTAGGGGATAGCGGGAATACGCAGTATTTT
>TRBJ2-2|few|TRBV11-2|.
CASTRLQGNTGELFF
TGTGCCAGCACCCGTTTGCAGGGGAACACCGGGGAGCTGTTTTTT
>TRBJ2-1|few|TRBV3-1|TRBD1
CASSQAGQGADEQFF
TGTGCCAGCAGCCAAGCGGGACAGGGGGCCGATGAGCAGTTCTTC
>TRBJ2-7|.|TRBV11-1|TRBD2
CASSLGGAYNEQYF
TGTGCCAGCAGCTTGGGAGGGGCTTATAACGAGCAGTACTTC
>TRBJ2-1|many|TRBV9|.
CASSVVVGDYNEQFF
TGTGCCAGCAGCGTAGTGGTGGGAGACTACAATGAGCAGTTCTTC
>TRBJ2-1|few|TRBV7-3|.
CASSLTWDSREQFF
TGTGCCAGCAGCTTAACGTGGGATAGCCGGGAGCAGTTCTTC
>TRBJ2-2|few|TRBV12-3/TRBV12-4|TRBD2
CASTPSGGTGELFF
TGTGCCAGCACCCCCAGCGGGGGCACCGGGGAGCTGTTTTTT
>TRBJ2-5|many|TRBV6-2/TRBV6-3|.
CASTHPGRETQYF
TGTGCCAGCACTCACCCTGGGAGAGAGACCCAGTACTTC
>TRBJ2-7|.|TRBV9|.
CASLRPTPYEQYF
TGTGCCAGCTTGCGACCGACACCCTACGAGCAGTACTTC
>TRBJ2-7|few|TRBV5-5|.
CASSQSQGPGRTYEQYF
TGTGCCAGCAGCCAATCGCAAGGTCCGGGGCGGACCTACGAGCAGTACTTC
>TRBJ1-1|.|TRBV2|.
CASSGKGGTEAFF
TGTGCCAGCAGTGGAAAGGGGGGGACTGAAGCTTTCTTT
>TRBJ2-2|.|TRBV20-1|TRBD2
CSAGTTNTGELFF
TGCAGTGCCGGGACTACAAACACCGGGGAGCTGTTTTTT
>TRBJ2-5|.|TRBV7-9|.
CASGGAEETRYF
TGTGCCAGCGGAGGGGCCGAAGAGACCCGGTACTTC
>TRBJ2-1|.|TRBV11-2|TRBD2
CASSFKQGVGWTSGYNEQFF
TGTGCCAGCAGCTTCAAGCAGGGGGTTGGTTGGACTAGCGGTTACAATGAGCAGTTCTTC
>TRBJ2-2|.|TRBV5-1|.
CASSWPMACAYTGELFF
TGCGCCAGCAGCTGGCCTATGGCATGTGCTTACACCGGGGAGCTGTTTTTT
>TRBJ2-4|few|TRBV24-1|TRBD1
CATSDEGTGFQYF
TGTGCCACCAGTGATGAGGGGACAGGTTTTCAGTACTTC
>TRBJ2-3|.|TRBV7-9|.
CASRPDSTDTQYF
TGTGCCAGCAGACCCGACAGCACAGATACGCAGTATTTT
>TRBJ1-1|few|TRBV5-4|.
CASSSPRGDMNTEAFF
TGTGCCAGCAGCTCACCACGGGGGGACATGAACACTGAAGCTTTCTTT
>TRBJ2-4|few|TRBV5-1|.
CASSGPQGSSKNIQYF
TGCGCCAGCAGCGGACCTCAGGGGAGTTCCAAAAACATTCAGTACTTC
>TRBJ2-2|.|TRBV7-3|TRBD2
CASSSFPRLAAANTGELFF
TGTGCCAGCAGCTCATTCCCCCGACTAGCGGCCGCGAACACCGGGGAGCTGTTTTTT
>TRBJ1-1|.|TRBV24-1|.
CATSGGLGTEAFF
TGTGCCACCAGTGGGGGCTTAGGTACTGAAGCTTTCTTT
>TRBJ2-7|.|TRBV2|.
CASRAGVEGTYEQYF
TGTGCCAGCAGGGCCGGGGTGGAGGGGACGTACGAGCAGTACTTC
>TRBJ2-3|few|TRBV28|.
CASRPGWATTDTQYF
TGTGCCAGCAGACCTGGGTGGGCCACCACAGATACGCAGTATTTT
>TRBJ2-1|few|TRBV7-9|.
CASSLGSPSYNEQFF
TGCGCCAGCAGCTTGGGGTCCCCTAGCTACAATGAGCAGTTCTTC
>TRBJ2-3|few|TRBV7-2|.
CASSPRTGRVHHTQYF
TGTGCCAGCAGCCCTCGGACAGGGAGGGTACACCATACGCAGTATTTT
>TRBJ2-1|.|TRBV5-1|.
CASSLIGNEQFF
TGCGCCAGCAGCTTAATTGGGAATGAGCAGTTCTTC
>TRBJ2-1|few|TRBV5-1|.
CASSLVQEQFF
TGCGCCAGCAGCTTGGTCCAGGAGCAGTTCTTC
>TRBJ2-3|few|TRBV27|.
CASSLSGWASTDTQYF
TGTGCCAGCAGCTTATCTGGGTGGGCTAGCACAGATACGCAGTATTTT
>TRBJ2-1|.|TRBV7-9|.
CASGSGMYNEQFF
TGTGCCAGCGGATCGGGGATGTACAATGAGCAGTTCTTC
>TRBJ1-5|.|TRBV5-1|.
CASSWDGSSNQPQHF
TGCGCCAGCAGCTGGGACGGATCTAGCAATCAGCCCCAGCATTTT
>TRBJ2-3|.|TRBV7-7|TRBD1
CASSSGQSSTDTQYF
TGTGCCAGCAGCTCGGGACAGAGCTCCACAGATACGCAGTATTTT
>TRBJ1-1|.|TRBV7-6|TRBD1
CASSLGTGAGMNTEAFF
TGTGCCAGCAGCTTAGGGACAGGGGCGGGGATGAACACTGAAGCTTTCTTT
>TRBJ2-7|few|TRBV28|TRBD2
CASSNSGSSYEQYF
TGTGCCAGCAGTAATAGCGGGAGCTCCTACGAGCAGTACTTC
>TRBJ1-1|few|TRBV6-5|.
CASSSGQRAEAFF
TGTGCCAGCAGTTCCGGACAGAGGGCTGAAGCTTTCTTT
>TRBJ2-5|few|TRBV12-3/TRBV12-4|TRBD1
CASRRQGKRQETQYF
TGTGCCAGCAGGCGACAGGGGAAAAGGCAAGAGACCCAGTACTTC
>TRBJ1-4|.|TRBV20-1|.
CSALGPSRNEKLFF
TGCAGTGCTCTGGGACCGTCCCGCAATGAAAAACTGTTTTTT
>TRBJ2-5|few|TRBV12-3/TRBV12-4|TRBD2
CASSRTSGRKETQYF
TGTGCCAGCAGCCGTACTAGCGGGAGAAAGGAGACCCAGTACTTC
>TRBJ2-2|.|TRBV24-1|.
CATSDPEHTATGELFF
TGTGCCACCAGTGATCCGGAACATACAGCCACCGGGGAGCTGTTTTTT
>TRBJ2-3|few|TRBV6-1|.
CASIRRGTDTQYF
TGTGCCAGCATTCGAAGGGGGACAGATACGCAGTATTTT
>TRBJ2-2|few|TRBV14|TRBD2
CASSQTGLAGGFTGELFF
TGTGCCAGCAGCCAGACCGGACTAGCGGGAGGTTTCACCGGGGAGCTGTTTTTT
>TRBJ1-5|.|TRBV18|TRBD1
CASSSQGEYQPQHF
TGTGCCAGCTCATCCCAGGGGGAATATCAGCCCCAGCATTTT
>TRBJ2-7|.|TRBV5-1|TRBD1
CASSLEGDSSQYF
TGCGCCAGCAGCTTGGAGGGGGACAGTAGTCAGTACTTC
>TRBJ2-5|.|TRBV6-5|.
CASSYSKTVQETQYF
TGTGCCAGCAGTTACTCGAAAACAGTCCAAGAGACCCAGTACTTC
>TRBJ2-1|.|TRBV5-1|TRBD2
CASSSSGVYNEQFF
TGCGCCAGCAGCTCTAGCGGGGTGTACAATGAGCAGTTCTTC
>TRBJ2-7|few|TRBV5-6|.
CASSLGGRFGYEQYF
TGTGCCAGCAGCTTAGGAGGTAGATTCGGCTACGAGCAGTACTTC
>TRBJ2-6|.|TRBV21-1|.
CASSNGGQGYPPFGANVLTF
TGTGCCAGCAGCAATGGGGGACAGGGTTACCCGCCGTTTGGGGCCAACGTCCTGACTTTC
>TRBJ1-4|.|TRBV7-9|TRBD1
CASNYTGTGEKLFF
TGTGCCAGCAACTACACCGGGACAGGGGAAAAACTGTTTTTT